The rows below give T cell receptor beta chains drawn from one sample of a study of T cells after yellow fever vaccination. TCRdb analysed the 5' RACE reads with MiXCR anew, one entry per CDR3 protein. The data contain 550,000 or so distinct CDR3 sequences, about 19% of them seen just once; the ten biggest clones take up 14%. The source material was PBMCs, sampled 15 days after the yellow fever booster vaccination. The source of these receptors is a man younger than 40 who received the YFV17D yellow fever vaccine. CDR3s include the opening cysteine and the closing phenylalanine or tryptophan. The D gene is left open where the match is weak. Clone size is shown for a subset of rows, as once, few, many or a class of expanded clone.

clone_size	v_call	d_call	j_call	cdr3_aa	cdr3_nt
.	TRBV12-5	.	TRBJ2-7	CASAVSSGLISYEQYF	TGTGCTAGTGCCGTATCATCGGGACTTATTTCCTACGAGCAGTACTTC
few	TRBV7-8	TRBD1	TRBJ1-6	CASSLATGGRNSPLHF	TGTGCCAGCAGCTTAGCGACAGGGGGCCGTAATTCACCCCTCCACTTT
few	TRBV21-1	.	TRBJ2-4	CASSKKAAGEAKNIQYF	TGTGCCAGCAGCAAAAAGGCGGCAGGGGAGGCCAAAAACATTCAGTACTTC
.	TRBV30	TRBD2	TRBJ2-1	CAWSPTLAGGTYNEQFF	TGTGCCTGGAGTCCGACCCTAGCGGGAGGGACCTACAATGAGCAGTTCTTC
.	TRBV6-1	TRBD2	TRBJ2-4	CASNTGTSLVLIAKNIQYF	TGTGCCAGCAACACCGGGACTAGCCTAGTCCTAATAGCCAAAAACATTCAGTACTTC
few	TRBV6-5	.	TRBJ1-1	CASSYSPGQGAAFF	TGTGCCAGCAGTTACTCTCCGGGCCAAGGGGCGGCTTTCTTT
few	TRBV5-1	.	TRBJ2-3	CASSYRDTNLDTQYF	TGCGCCAGCAGTTACCGGGACACCAATCTAGATACGCAGTATTTT
few	TRBV4-3	.	TRBJ2-1	CASSQHKYNEQFF	TGCGCCAGCAGCCAGCATAAATACAATGAGCAGTTCTTC
few	TRBV29-1	TRBD1	TRBJ2-2	CSARSGTGNTGELFF	TGCAGCGCCAGATCCGGGACAGGGAACACCGGGGAGCTGTTTTTT
.	TRBV10-3	.	TRBJ2-1	CAISEAEAEQFF	TGTGCCATCAGTGAGGCTGAGGCGGAGCAGTTCTTC
.	TRBV4-2	.	TRBJ2-3	CASSQAGAGVDTQYF	TGTGCCAGCAGCCAAGCAGGGGCCGGAGTGGATACGCAGTATTTT
.	TRBV29-1	TRBD2	TRBJ2-1	CSVETSGTKDNEQFF	TGCAGCGTTGAAACTAGCGGAACTAAAGACAATGAGCAGTTCTTC
.	TRBV19	.	TRBJ2-1	CASSLPGTDNEQFF	TGTGCCAGTAGTTTACCAGGGACGGACAATGAGCAGTTCTTC
few	TRBV5-1	TRBD1	TRBJ2-7	CASSQWTGDYEQYF	TGCGCCAGCAGCCAGTGGACAGGGGACTACGAGCAGTACTTC
few	TRBV6-2/TRBV6-3	.	TRBJ1-5	CASRKVNQPQHF	TGTGCCAGCAGGAAAGTCAATCAGCCCCAGCATTTT
few	TRBV3-1	.	TRBJ2-7	CASSQAGEAYEQYF	TGTGCCAGCAGCCAAGCCGGGGAGGCCTACGAGCAGTACTTC
few	TRBV29-1	TRBD1	TRBJ2-1	CSVDRGPNNEQFF	TGCAGCGTCGACAGGGGCCCCAACAATGAGCAGTTCTTC
few	TRBV6-4	.	TRBJ1-1	CASSETSGNTEAFF	TGTGCCAGCAGTGAAACCTCTGGGAACACTGAAGCTTTCTTT
.	TRBV5-1	.	TRBJ2-3	CASAVAPTDTQYF	TGCGCCAGCGCGGTAGCGCCCACAGATACGCAGTATTTT
.	TRBV4-1	.	TRBJ1-1	CASEEGGAFF	TGCGCCAGCGAAGAGGGGGGAGCTTTCTTT
.	TRBV9	.	TRBJ2-2	CASTLGGVTGELFF	TGTGCCAGCACCTTAGGGGGAGTTACCGGGGAGCTGTTTTTT
.	TRBV25-1	.	TRBJ2-1	CASSDPVIGEQFF	TGTGCCAGCAGTGACCCAGTGATCGGTGAGCAGTTCTTC
few	TRBV5-1	TRBD2	TRBJ2-5	CASSLGMGTIKETQYF	TGCGCCAGCAGCTTGGGGATGGGGACTATAAAAGAGACCCAGTACTTC
few	TRBV27	.	TRBJ2-2	CASTILGGGNTGELFF	TGTGCCAGCACTATCCTCGGTGGGGGAAACACCGGGGAGCTGTTTTTT
few	TRBV20-1	TRBD2	TRBJ2-3	CSALAAGRGDTQYF	TGCAGTGCCCTCGCCGCCGGGCGGGGGGATACGCAGTATTTT
.	TRBV12-3/TRBV12-4	.	TRBJ1-1	CASTPGGNTEAFF	TGTGCCAGCACCCCCGGGGGGAACACTGAAGCTTTCTTT
.	TRBV12-3/TRBV12-4	.	TRBJ2-3	CASASTLVKDTQYF	TGTGCCAGCGCGTCTACCCTAGTTAAGGATACGCAGTATTTT
few	TRBV28	TRBD1	TRBJ2-7	CASNLPGQGAIEQYF	TGTGCCAGCAACTTACCTGGACAGGGGGCTATCGAGCAGTACTTC
.	TRBV5-1	.	TRBJ2-1	CASSFDGMGNEQFF	TGCGCCAGCAGCTTTGACGGGATGGGCAATGAGCAGTTCTTC
.	TRBV30	.	TRBJ2-5	CAWSAGDKQTQYF	TGTGCCTGGAGTGCAGGGGATAAGCAGACCCAGTACTTC
many	TRBV7-2	.	TRBJ2-7	CASSASAFSYEQYF	TGTGCCAGCAGTGCTAGCGCTTTTTCCTACGAGCAGTACTTC
.	TRBV27	.	TRBJ2-7	CASRAVSAVGRALYEQYF	TGTGCCAGCAGGGCCGTTTCAGCGGTAGGTAGGGCCCTCTACGAGCAGTACTTC